Shown below are 5 T cell receptor beta chains from a single sample sequenced in a study of cytomegalovirus exposure and HLA in healthy donors. The PCR ran on 60 Vbeta and 13 Jbeta primers. TCRdb keeps only in-frame clones here, not all; method: immunoSEQ multiplex PCR. Here the sample spans 140,000 or so clones, approximately 70% being singletons. Sample: PBMCs. These receptors all stem from a woman in her 30s in good health and CMV-seronegative.

This clone was recorded a few times. This chain joins TRBV27 and TRBJ1-4; 8 bases fit TRBD1. Germline V CDR1 and CDR2: MNHEY, SMNVEV (reference sequence). This CDR3 spans 15 amino acids. With 3 bases clipped from V and 7 bases from J, the junction kept 7 bases outside the gene matches. CDR3 sequence (DNA): TGTGCCAGCAGTTTTGACGGAACAGGGGGTGAAAAACTGTTTTTT. Its protein product is CASSFDGTGGEKLFF.

This clone was counted between two and nine times. The rearrangement links TRBV5-1 to TRBJ1-2, with D hard to call. The germline V gene encodes CDR1 SGHRS and CDR2 YFSETQ. Trimming removed 5 bases from V and 7 bases from J, with 18 bases in between. The CDR3 is made up of 14 amino acids. DNA for the CDR3: TGCGCCAGCAGTCCCTCGAGTGGGGAGGGTGGCTACACCTTC. Amino acid sequence: CASSPSSGEGGYTF.

The chain uses TRBV10-3 and TRBJ1-5; possibly TRBD1 for D (5 bases). Germline values: CDR1 ENHRY, CDR2 SYGVKD. This CDR3 has 15 amino acids. V gave up 3 bases and J gave up 1 base, with 10 bases separating them. The CDR3 protein is CAISDRTGSNQPQHF. For the CDR3, the DNA is TGTGCCATCAGTGATCGTACAGGCAGCAATCAGCCCCAGCATTTT.

The rearrangement joins TRBV11-2 to TRBJ2-5; a weak D match, TRBD1 (6 bases). V lost 5 bases to trimming and J lost 4 bases, with 14 bases between them. There are 14 residues in the CDR3. The V gene's germline CDR1 is SGHAT and CDR2 FQNNGV. CDR3 residues: CASSHLGGAETQYF. CDR3 nucleotides: TGTGCCAGCAGCCATCTAGGGGGAGCAGAGACCCAGTACTTC.

This chain uses TRBV2 with TRBJ1-1; D remains unclear. This CDR3 has 11 residues. Germline assignment: CDR1 SNHLY and CDR2 FYNNEI. V was trimmed by 4 bases and J by 6 bases, leaving 6 bases between them. The CDR3 region is CASSVTAEAFF. CDR3 nucleotide sequence: TGTGCCAGCAGTGTAACAGCTGAAGCTTTCTTT.